The sequence of this TCR beta chain was determined in a study of blood T cell repertoires in COVID-19. Overall study: Sites in the United States, Italy and Spain provided acute and convalescent COVID-19 samples.

The V end was cut by 4 bases, the J end by 3 bases, with 8 bases between. Germline V gene data show CDR1 as SGHRS and CDR2 as YFSETQ. The CDR3 totals 12 residues. In the original analysis: Amplification from reference gene primers served as the basis for estimated nucleated cell counts. Here immunoSEQ multiplex PCR was the method, and the copy in TCRdb shows in-frame clones only, minus some. V and J calls and clone size follow that table, whereas D and trimming were derived from the DNA. The sample consists of 90,000 to 130,000 clones, 88% of them appearing once. What was sequenced was peripheral blood. This TCR came from a human donor in a cohort sampled during active COVID-19. The chain couples TRBV5-1 to TRBJ2-7; a weak D match, TRBD1 (6 bases). CDR3 loop: CASSADSYEQYF. In nucleotides, the CDR3 is TGCGCCAGCAGCGCGGACAGCTACGAGCAGTACTTC.